The sequence of this T cell receptor (beta chain) was determined in a study of CD8 T cells in ankylosing spondylitis. Study findings and constraints: The authors reported significant enrichment of disease-linked clones in matched ankylosing spondylitis synovial fluid. What seemed typical of ankylosing spondylitis blood was a TCR beta motif built from roughly eight highly homologous variants. A number of the motif variants had already been described in reactive arthritis synovial fluid and blood.

To note about this clonotype: What it binds is unknown.

This CDR3 has 15 residues. Germline V gives CDR1 DFQATT, CDR2 SNEGSKA (reference sequence). Trimming at V came to 5 bases and at J to 4 bases, leaving 10 bases not matched to a gene. Molecular-barcoded quantitative 5'-RACE produced these TCR beta libraries. In TCRdb, the 5' RACE reads were re-called with MiXCR into one record per CDR3 protein. The sample lists about 340,000 distinct CDR3 sequences; about 14% were seen once. This clonotype was sampled from a male donor with ankylosing spondylitis or in good health (not recorded which). The V call is TRBV20-1, the J call TRBJ1-2; TRBD1 agrees at 10 bases. The sample taken for sequencing was blood, either unsorted or a sorted T cell fraction (not recorded which). In nucleotides, the CDR3 is TGCAGTGCTCGCCGTCCGGGACAGGGGATCTATGGCTACACCTTC. Translated, it gives CSARRPGQGIYGYTF.